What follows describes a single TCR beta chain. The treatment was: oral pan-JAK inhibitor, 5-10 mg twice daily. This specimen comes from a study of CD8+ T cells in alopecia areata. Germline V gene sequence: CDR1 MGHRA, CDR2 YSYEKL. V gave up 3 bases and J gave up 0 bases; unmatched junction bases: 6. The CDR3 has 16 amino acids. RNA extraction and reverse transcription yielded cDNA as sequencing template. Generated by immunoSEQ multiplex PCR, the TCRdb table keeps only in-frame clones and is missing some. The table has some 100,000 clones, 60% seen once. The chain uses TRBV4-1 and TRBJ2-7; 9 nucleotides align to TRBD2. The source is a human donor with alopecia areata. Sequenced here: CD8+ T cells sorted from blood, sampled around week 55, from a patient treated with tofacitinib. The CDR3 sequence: CASSQISGGPSYEQYF. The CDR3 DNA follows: TGCGCCAGCAGCCAGATTAGCGGGGGCCCCTCCTACGAGCAGTACTTC.